The 7 T cell receptor beta chains listed next were all sequenced from one sample in a study of cytomegalovirus exposure and HLA in healthy donors. This PCR relied on a set of 60 Vbeta primers and 13 Jbeta primers. The assay was immunoSEQ multiplex PCR, and TCRdb's table has in-frame clones only and misses some. Found here are roughly 160,000 clones, 75% of them singletons; the top ten hold less than 9.5%. The specimen was PBMCs. These receptors were collected from a middle-aged woman in good health and CMV-seropositive.

This clone turned up a few times. The gene calls are TRBV6-5 and TRBJ2-7; TRBD2 matches at 7 bases. This CDR3 has 14 residues. Germline CDR1 reads MNHEY; CDR2 reads SVGAGI. J lost 4 bases, V lost 2 bases, and 5 bases had no gene match. CDR3 residues: CASSYREGTYEQYF. In nucleotides, the CDR3 is TGTGCCAGCAGTTACAGGGAGGGGACTTACGAGCAGTACTTC.

V is TRBV5-4 and J is TRBJ2-7; D might be TRBD1 (5 bases). This CDR3 region has 14 residues. Germline CDR1 and CDR2: SGHNT and YYREEE (reference sequence). V lost 0 bases to trimming and J lost 6 bases, with 13 bases between them. The CDR3 nucleotides read TGTGCCAGCAGCTTGGACGGCAGGGCAGGCGAGCAGTACTTC. Translating it yields CASSLDGRAGEQYF.

This clone was seen a handful of times. The chain links TRBV7-8 to TRBJ2-3; a weak D match, TRBD2 (6 bases). Germline assignment: CDR1 SGHVS and CDR2 FQNEAQ. The germline V and J ends were trimmed by 6 bases and 2 bases, with 18 bases remaining between them. This CDR3 is built from 16 residues. The CDR3 loop is CASRPEARTNTDTQYF. DNA for the CDR3: TGTGCCAGCAGGCCAGAAGCTCGGACTAACACAGATACGCAGTATTTT.

The chain recombines TRBV28 with TRBJ1-5, with D hard to call. Germline CDR1 MDHEN, CDR2 SYDVKM. Trimming took off 2 bases at V and 4 bases at J, with 15 bases between the two ends. The CDR3 runs to 16 residues. The CDR3 reads CASSLRSRALNQPQHF. CDR3 DNA sequence: TGTGCCAGCAGTTTACGGTCCCGAGCCCTAAATCAGCCCCAGCATTTT. The full variable domain, in which reference TRBV28 and TRBJ1-5 provide the parts outside the CDR3, is DVKVTQSSRYLVKRTGEKVFLECVQDMDHENMFWYRQDPGLGLRLIYFSYDVKMKEKGDIPEGYSVSREKKERFSLILESASTNQTSMYLCASSLRSRALNQPQHFGDGTRLSIL.

The rearrangement uses TRBV4-1 and TRBJ2-7; no clear D gene. V gave up 5 bases and J gave up 2 bases, with 10 bases separating them. From germline, CDR1 is MGHRA and CDR2 YSYEKL. The CDR3 is made up of 13 amino acids. The DNA of the CDR3 is TGCGCCAGCAGCAACTATGAGACCTACGAGCAGTACTTC. This sequence encodes CASSNYETYEQYF.

The V gene is TRBV6-4, the J gene TRBJ1-1, with D maybe TRBD1 (5 bases). Germline V gene lookup returns CDR1 MRHNA and CDR2 SNTAGT. The CDR3 loop spans 16 amino acids. Trimming took 0 bases from V and 6 from J, leaving 17 bases between them. CDR3 loop: CASSDSYTGFRPEAFF. The CDR3 bases are TGTGCCAGCAGTGACTCATACACAGGCTTTAGACCTGAAGCTTTCTTT.

The chain recombines TRBV9 with TRBJ2-1; 11 nucleotides align to TRBD2. CDR3 length equals 16 residues. The ends lost 3 bases at V and 6 bases at J; junction bases unmatched: 8. CDR1 and CDR2 from the germline V gene are SGDLS and YYNGEE. The CDR3 spells CASSEAGTSGANEQFF. CDR3 nucleotides: TGTGCCAGCAGCGAAGCCGGGACTAGCGGCGCCAATGAGCAGTTCTTC.